The 20 T cell receptor beta chains presented below share a single source sample, sequenced in a study of T cells after yellow fever vaccination. MiXCR, applied by TCRdb to the 5' RACE reads, yields one record per CDR3 protein. This table holds about 210,000 distinct CDR3 sequences, approximately 3.3% found once. The source was CD4+ T cells sorted from PBMCs, collected 10 days after the yellow fever booster vaccination. The origin of the receptors is a man between 18 and 35 years old who received the YFV17D yellow fever vaccine.

This chain uses TRBV7-2 with TRBJ1-3, with D hard to call. Trimming shortened V by 5 bases and J by 0 bases, and 8 bases separated the two germline ends. Per the germline V gene, CDR1 is SGHTA and CDR2 is FQGNSA. The CDR3 extends over 14 amino acids. The CDR3 nucleotides are TGTGCCAGCAGCGGGCCCAACTCTGGAAACACCATATATTTT. Translation gives CASSGPNSGNTIYF. The whole variable domain, remainder taken from reference TRBV7-2 and TRBJ1-3, is GAGVSQSPSNKVTEKGKDVELRCDPISGHTALYWYRQSLGQGLEFLIYFQGNSAPDKSGLPSDRFSAERTGGSVSTLTIQRTQQEDSAVYLCASSGPNSGNTIYFGEGSWLTVV.

The sample holds one count of this clonotype. This chain uses TRBV29-1 with TRBJ1-1; 7 positions match TRBD1. CDR3 length: 12 amino acids. Germline V gene sequence: CDR1 SQVTM, CDR2 ANQGSEA. The ends lost 6 bases at V and 3 bases at J; junction bases unmatched: 4. In DNA form, the CDR3 reads TGCAGCGTCGGACAGGCGCACACTGAAGCTTTCTTT. Its translation is CSVGQAHTEAFF.

The V gene is TRBV12-3 or TRBV12-4, the J gene TRBJ1-2, with TRBD1 matching 7 bases. V lost 5 bases to trimming and J lost 5 bases; unmatched junction nucleotides: 11. This CDR3 has 15 amino acids. The CDR3 sequence: CASSTTSDRFYGYTF. CDR3 sequence (DNA): TGTGCCAGCAGTACCACCTCGGACAGGTTTTATGGCTACACCTTC.

The rearrangement uses TRBV5-1 and TRBJ2-7; TRBD1 matches at 7 bases. J lost 3 bases, V lost 0 bases, and 6 bases had no gene match. CDR1 SGHRS and CDR2 YFSETQ come from the germline V gene. There are 15 residues in the CDR3. The CDR3 loop reads CASSLVDRVNYEQYF. The CDR3 DNA reads as TGCGCCAGCAGCTTGGTCGACAGGGTTAACTACGAGCAGTACTTC.

This clonotype was recorded many times. The rearrangement uses TRBV7-9 and TRBJ2-7, with 9 bases aligning to TRBD1. In germline, CDR1 is SEHNR, CDR2 FQNEAQ (reference sequence). J gave up 0 bases and V 5 bases, and 11 bases lay outside the gene matches. The CDR3 has 17 residues. CDR3 DNA: TGTGCCAGCAGCAAGGGACAGGGTATCGGGGCCTCCTACGAGCAGTACTTC. This sequence encodes CASSKGQGIGASYEQYF.

This clonotype was counted only a few times. This chain links TRBV5-1 with TRBJ2-3; D gene ambiguous. The CDR3 sequence is 13 residues long. Germline values: CDR1 SGHRS, CDR2 YFSETQ. Trimming removed 2 bases from V and 6 bases from J, with 10 bases in between. CDR3 DNA: TGCGCCAGCAGCTTAACAGCCCGGGATACGCAGTATTTT. Translated, it gives CASSLTARDTQYF.

This clonotype was detected many times. The rearrangement joins TRBV9 to TRBJ1-1; D gene unclear. With 0 bases removed from V and 3 bases from J, the gap between germline ends came to 12 bases. There are 15 residues in the CDR3. Looked up from germline, CDR1 is SGDLS and CDR2 is YYNGEE. The CDR3 DNA sequence: TGTGCCAGCAGCGTAGGACCAAAGAGGGACACTGAAGCTTTCTTT. Protein product: CASSVGPKRDTEAFF.

There are a few counts of this clonotype. The chain couples TRBV5-1 to TRBJ1-1, with a tentative D call TRBD1 (6 bases). Between the trimmed V and J ends, which lost 6 bases and 6 bases, there was a span of 21 bases. Looked up from germline, CDR1 is SGHRS and CDR2 is YFSETQ. The CDR3 runs to 15 residues. The CDR3 DNA follows: TGCGCCAGCACCGATAGACCCCGGGGGGCCCCTGAAGCTTTCTTT. Protein product: CASTDRPRGAPEAFF. Complete variable domain (other parts from reference TRBV5-1 and TRBJ1-1): KAGVTQTPRYLIKTRGQQVTLSCSPISGHRSVSWYQQTPGQGLQFLFEYFSETQRNKGNFPGRFSGRQFSNSRSEMNVSTLELGDSALYLCASTDRPRGAPEAFFGQGTRLTVV.

This clonotype was observed many times. The chain uses TRBV6-2 or TRBV6-3 and TRBJ2-7, with TRBD1 matching over 7 bases. Trimming took 6 bases from V and 2 from J; bases not matched to a gene: 16. Germline-derived CDR1 and CDR2 are MNHEY and SVGEGT. This CDR3 contains 17 residues. CDR3 nucleotide sequence: TGTGCCAGCAGCTACCAGGGAACAGGGGTATCCGCCTACGAGCAGTACTTC. As protein: CASSYQGTGVSAYEQYF.

This clonotype was recorded many times. The chain couples TRBV20-1 to TRBJ2-7, with a tentative D call TRBD2 (7 bases). The CDR3 has 14 residues. Deletions cut 4 bases from V and 3 bases from J, with 16 bases between. The V gene's germline CDR1 is DFQATT and CDR2 SNEGSKA (reference sequence). The CDR3 nucleotides read TGCAGTGCTATACCAGGCGGGGGCAGCTACGAGCAGTACGTC. Amino acid sequence: CSAIPGGGSYEQYV.

This clonotype came up many times. The chain employs TRBV4-3 and TRBJ2-1, with 8 bases aligning to TRBD1. With V trimmed by 3 bases and J by 8 bases, 9 bases remained unmatched. The length of the CDR3 is 15 residues. Looked up from germline, CDR1 is LGHNA and CDR2 is YSLEER. The CDR3 DNA is TGCGCCAGCAGCCAGACGACAGGGGTAACTGATGAGCAGTTCTTC. It is translated as CASSQTTGVTDEQFF.

This clonotype appeared many times. The chain joins TRBV5-1 to TRBJ1-4; no definite D call. Germline values: CDR1 SGHRS, CDR2 YFSETQ. This CDR3 has 14 amino acids. V was cut by 2 bases and J by 5 bases, with 10 bases left in between. CDR3 in amino acids: CASSFQFNNEKLFF. The DNA of the CDR3 is TGCGCCAGCAGCTTTCAGTTTAACAATGAAAAACTGTTTTTT.

This clonotype was observed many times. The rearrangement links TRBV7-2 to TRBJ2-3; TRBD2 aligns across 8 bases. The CDR3 length is 18 residues. V shed 5 bases and J 4 bases; nucleotides not matched to a gene: 17. Germline V gene data show CDR1 as SGHTA and CDR2 as FQGNSA. The CDR3 nucleotides are TGTGCCAGCAGCAGAGAACTGGAGAGAGCGGGGGACTCAGATACGCAGTATTTT. Amino acid sequence: CASSRELERAGDSDTQYF.

With regard to this clonotype: This clone may be a read error of a much larger clone one base away. The chain recombines TRBV11-2 with TRBJ2-3, with TRBD1 matching over 9 bases. V lost 3 bases to trimming and J lost 8 bases; unmatched junction nucleotides: 6. Germline values: CDR1 SGHAT, CDR2 FQNNGV. The CDR3 loop spans 14 amino acids. The CDR3 coding sequence is TGTGCCAGCAGCTTGACAGGGGGGGCAGTTACGCAGTATTTT. This encodes CASSLTGGAVTQYF.

This clonotype was recorded at least ten times. This chain connects TRBV7-9 to TRBJ2-7; D tentatively fits TRBD1 or TRBD2 (5 bases each). Per germline, CDR1 SEHNR and CDR2 FQNEAQ (reference sequence). Trimming took 1 base from V and 6 from J, leaving 16 bases between them. The CDR3 is 15 amino acids. The CDR3: CASSLVRGPLGEQYV. The DNA of the CDR3 is TGTGCCAGCAGCTTAGTTAGGGGCCCACTAGGCGAGCAGTACGTC.

This clonotype has a count of ten or more. CDR3 sequence reads: CASSFGIRPQHF. CDR3 nucleotides: TGTGCCAGCAGCTTCGGTATACGGCCCCAGCATTTT. The chain couples TRBV7-2 to TRBJ1-5, with D hard to call. The germline V gene encodes CDR1 SGHTA and CDR2 FQGNSA. CDR3 length: 12 residues. Trimming shortened V by 3 bases and J by 9 bases, and 9 bases separated the two germline ends.

This clonotype was counted many times. The chain couples TRBV5-1 to TRBJ2-5; TRBD1 aligns across 8 bases. The CDR3 runs to 14 residues. Germline V gives CDR1 SGHRS, CDR2 YFSETQ. The V gene end was trimmed by 4 bases and the J gene end by 3 bases; junction bases not matched to a gene: 5. This chain's CDR3 is CASSVNRGKETQYF. For the CDR3, the DNA is TGCGCCAGCAGCGTGAACAGGGGGAAAGAGACCCAGTACTTC.

On this clonotype itself: The junction departs from germline at one end; a sequencing error may be responsible. This rearrangement joins TRBV7-2 to TRBJ2-5; D possibly matches TRBD1 or TRBD2 (5 bases each). This CDR3 is 16 amino acids long. Germline assignment: CDR1 SGHTA and CDR2 FQGNSA. The CDR3, as DNA: TGTGCCAGCAGCTTGGGGGTCGACAGCCGGCAAGGGACCCAGTACTTC. It codes for CASSLGVDSRQGTQYF.

Concerning this clonotype itself: Compared with germline, one end of the junction differs, possibly owing to a read error. V gene TRBV2 combines with J gene TRBJ1-2; D is unresolved. CDR3 length equals 15 residues. The germline V gene has CDR1 SNHLY and CDR2 FYNNEI. CDR3 DNA sequence: TGTGCCAGCACTAAAGACAAGGGCGCTAACTATGGCTACATCTTC. Its translation is CASTKDKGANYGYIF.

This clonotype was observed a handful of times. The chain employs TRBV20-1 and TRBJ2-7; D might be TRBD1 (5 bases). Deletions cut 1 base from V and 5 bases from J, with 12 bases between. Germline loops: CDR1 DFQATT, CDR2 SNEGSKA (reference sequence). The CDR3 is made up of 13 amino acids. The CDR3 region is CSARVTGSDEQYF. CDR3 coding DNA: TGCAGTGCTAGAGTAACAGGCAGCGACGAGCAGTACTTC.